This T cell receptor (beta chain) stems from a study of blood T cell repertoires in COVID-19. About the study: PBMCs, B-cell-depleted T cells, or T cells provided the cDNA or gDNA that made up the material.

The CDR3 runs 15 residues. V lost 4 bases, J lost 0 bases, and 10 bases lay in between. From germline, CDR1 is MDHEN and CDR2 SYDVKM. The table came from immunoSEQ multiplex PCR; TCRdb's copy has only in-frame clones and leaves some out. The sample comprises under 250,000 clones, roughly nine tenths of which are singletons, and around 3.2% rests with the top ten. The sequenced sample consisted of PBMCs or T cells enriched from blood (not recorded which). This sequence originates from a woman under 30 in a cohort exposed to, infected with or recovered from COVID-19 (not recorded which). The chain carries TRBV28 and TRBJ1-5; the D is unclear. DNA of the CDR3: TGTGCCAGCAGTTCCTCCTCAGGTAGCAATCAGCCCCAGCATTTT. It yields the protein CASSSSSGSNQPQHF.